This TCR beta chain was found in a study of T cell responses to AZD1222 COVID-19 vaccine. Study findings and constraints: Repertoires were obtained only post-peak T cell response. Mostly white British, mostly female donors; authors suggested clonal diversity may be underestimated. Increases in Spike-specific TCR breadth and depth were seen after two AZD1222 doses. Reportedly, nearly half of unique spike TCRs recognized epitopes outside B.1.351/B.1.1.7 mutations.

Generated by immunoSEQ multiplex PCR, the TCRdb table keeps only in-frame clones and is missing some. The sample holds 100,000 to 150,000 clones, more than 85% seen once. On this clone itself: Its cognate antigen is unknown.

Trimming at V came to 4 bases and at J to 5 bases, leaving 10 bases not matched to a gene. This CDR3 contains 15 residues. CDR1 is SGHRS and CDR2 is YFSETQ in the germline V gene. V usage is TRBV5-1 and J usage is TRBJ2-5, with 8 nucleotides matching TRBD1. The starting material was peripheral blood, obtained 28 days after the second AZD1222 dose. The sequence was collected from an adult who received the AZD1222 COVID-19 vaccine. DNA for the CDR3: TGCGCCAGCAGCATGGGGGCGGACAGGGTCGAGACCCAGTACTTC. Encoded protein: CASSMGADRVETQYF.